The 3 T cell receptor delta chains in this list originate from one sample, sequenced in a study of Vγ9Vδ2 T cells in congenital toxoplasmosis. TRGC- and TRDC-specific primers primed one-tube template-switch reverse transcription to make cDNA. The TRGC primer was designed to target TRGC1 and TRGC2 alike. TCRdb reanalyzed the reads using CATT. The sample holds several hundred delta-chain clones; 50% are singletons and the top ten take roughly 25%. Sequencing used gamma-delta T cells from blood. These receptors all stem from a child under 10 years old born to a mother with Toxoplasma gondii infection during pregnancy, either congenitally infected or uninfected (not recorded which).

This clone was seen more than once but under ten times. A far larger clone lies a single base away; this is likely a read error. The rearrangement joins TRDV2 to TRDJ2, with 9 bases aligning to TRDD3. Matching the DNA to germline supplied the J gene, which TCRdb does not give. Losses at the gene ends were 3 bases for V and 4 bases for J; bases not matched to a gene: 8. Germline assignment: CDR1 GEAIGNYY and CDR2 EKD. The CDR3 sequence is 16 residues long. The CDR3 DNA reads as TGTGCCTGTGACTGGGGGATAAAAGCTTGGACAGCACAACTCTTCTTT. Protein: CACDWGIKAWTAQLFF.

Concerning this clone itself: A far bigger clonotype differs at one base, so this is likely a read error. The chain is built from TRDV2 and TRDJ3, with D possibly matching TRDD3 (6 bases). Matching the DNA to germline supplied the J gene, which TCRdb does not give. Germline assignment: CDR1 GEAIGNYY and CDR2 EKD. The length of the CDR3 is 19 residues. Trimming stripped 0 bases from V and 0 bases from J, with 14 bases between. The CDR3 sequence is CACDTWGVLSSWDTRQMFF. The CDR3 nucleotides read TGTGCCTGTGACACCTGGGGGGTGCTGAGCTCCTGGGACACCCGACAGATGTTTTTC.

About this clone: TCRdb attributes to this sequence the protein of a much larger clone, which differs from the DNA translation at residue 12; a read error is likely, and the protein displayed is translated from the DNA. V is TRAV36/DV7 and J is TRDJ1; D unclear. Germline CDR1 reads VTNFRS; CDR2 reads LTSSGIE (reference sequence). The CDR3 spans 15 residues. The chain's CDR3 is CAEGVLNDNTDILIF. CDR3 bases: TGTGCTGAGGGAGTACTGAACGACAACACCGATATACTCATCTTT.